The 31 T cell receptor beta chains listed next were all sequenced from one sample in a study of T cells in Graves' hyperthyroidism and ophthalmopathy. The investigators amplified TCR beta CDR3 regions from RNA transcripts. The TCR CDR3 was amplified in a first-round RT-PCR using the HTBI primer set. MiXCR, applied by TCRdb to the multiplex PCR reads, yields one record per CDR3 protein. In the table there are under 650,000 distinct CDR3 sequences, roughly 15% of which are singletons. Sequenced sample: blood. These receptors all come from a woman younger than 45 with Graves' hyperthyroidism.

The chain uses TRBV7-9 and TRBJ2-3; 9 nucleotides line up with TRBD2. V lost 6 bases and J lost 3; bases outside the gene matches: 10. Per germline, CDR1 SEHNR and CDR2 FQNEAQ (reference sequence). CDR3 length: 16 amino acids. CDR3: CASRKGTSRVTDTQYF. As DNA, the CDR3 is TGTGCCAGCAGGAAGGGGACTAGCAGAGTGACAGATACGCAGTATTTT. Variable domain in full (rest from reference TRBV7-9 and TRBJ2-3): DTGVSQNPRHKITKRGQNVTFRCDPISEHNRLYWYRQTLGQGPEFLTYFQNEAQLEKSRLLSDRFSAERPKGSFSTLEIQRTEQGDSAMYLCASRKGTSRVTDTQYFGPGTRLTVL.

Of note for this clonotype: A read error may be the cause here, since a much bigger clone is one base away. CDR3: CASSLEGVKAQYF. The CDR3 DNA sequence: TGCGCCAGCAGCTTGGAGGGGGTAAAGGCGCAGTACTTC. The chain couples TRBV5-1 to TRBJ2-7; D possibly corresponds to TRBD1 (6 bases). The CDR3 consists of 13 residues. Germline assignment: CDR1 SGHRS and CDR2 YFSETQ. The V end was cut by 0 bases, the J end by 9 bases, with 13 bases between.

In this sample, this clonotype turned up a few times. This sequence joins TRBV24-1 and TRBJ2-1; 11 bases are a match to TRBD2. After removal of 3 bases from V and 4 bases from J, the junction contained 7 bases not matched to a gene. Germline values: CDR1 KGHDR, CDR2 SFDVKD. The CDR3 contains 17 residues. CDR3 DNA: TGTGCCACCAGTGATCCCCGTAGCGGGAGGGTATACAATGAGCAGTTCTTC. Its protein product is CATSDPRSGRVYNEQFF.

The chain carries TRBV5-4 and TRBJ1-1; 9 bases are shared with TRBD1. The germline V gene has CDR1 SGHNT and CDR2 YYREEE (reference sequence). The CDR3 runs 16 residues. J was trimmed by 0 bases and V by 4 bases; bases with no gene match: 7. CDR3 coding DNA: TGTGCCAGCAGCGCGGGACAGGGCGATATGAACACTGAAGCTTTCTTT. It translates to CASSAGQGDMNTEAFF.

This chain uses TRBV7-2 with TRBJ2-7, with a possible D match to TRBD2 (8 bases). Trimming removed 6 bases from V and 6 bases from J, with 27 bases in between. Germline CDR1 and CDR2: SGHTA and FQGNSA. The CDR3 covers 17 residues. DNA for the CDR3: TGTGCCAGCAGTTCACCTCAGGGGGGGACTAGTCTAGGCGAGCAGTACTTC. It specifies CASSSPQGGTSLGEQYF.

This clonotype came up many times. The genes are TRBV28 and TRBJ2-1; 7 bases fit TRBD2. The trim removed 3 bases at V and 6 bases at J, leaving 11 bases unmatched. The germline gives CDR1 MDHEN, CDR2 SYDVKM. This CDR3 is 16 amino acids long. The CDR3 DNA follows: TGTGCCAGCAGTTTGCGCGGGCTAGCGGCGAGCAATGAGCAGTTCTTC. Protein product: CASSLRGLAASNEQFF.

In this sample, this clonotype turned up a few times. The chain joins TRBV5-1 to TRBJ2-2, with D unclear. Germline CDR1 SGHRS, CDR2 YFSETQ. The CDR3 totals 14 residues. Trimming removed 4 bases from V and 4 bases from J, with 11 bases in between. CDR3 region: CASSPESGTGELFF. The DNA for the CDR3 is TGCGCCAGCAGCCCGGAGTCCGGCACCGGGGAGCTGTTTTTT.

This clonotype was counted many times. V is TRBV4-1 and J is TRBJ2-5; no reliable D call. Trimming cost V 0 bases and J 5 bases, with 4 bases left between them. Germline V gene sequence: CDR1 MGHRA, CDR2 YSYEKL. The CDR3 loop spans 12 amino acids. Here the CDR3 DNA reads TGCGCCAGCAGCCAAGATTTTGAGACCCAGTACTTC. Its protein is CASSQDFETQYF.

A word on this clonotype: The junction shows a germline mismatch at one end, possibly a read error. The chain recombines TRBV12-3 or TRBV12-4 with TRBJ1-2, with D unclear. This CDR3 region has 13 residues. The CDR3 here is CASSLSGRDGCTF. CDR3 DNA sequence: TGTGCCAGCAGTTTAAGTGGGCGGGATGGCTGCACCTTC.

This clonotype was observed at least ten times. The V gene is TRBV6-2 or TRBV6-3, the J gene TRBJ1-1; D uncertain. The germline V and J ends were trimmed by 2 bases and 6 bases, with 7 bases remaining between them. The germline gives CDR1 MNHEY, CDR2 SVGEGT. CDR3 size: 12 residues. CDR3: CASSYPTPEAFF. The CDR3 DNA reads as TGTGCCAGCAGTTACCCAACGCCTGAAGCTTTCTTT.

This clonotype was observed many times. One end of the junction varies from germline; a read error may be responsible. J is TRBJ2-1 and V is TRBV7-6; 15 nucleotides match TRBD2. The V gene's germline CDR1 is SGHVS and CDR2 FNYEAQ. The CDR3 consists of 16 residues. The CDR3 sequence: CASSLGLAGGPNEQFF. For the CDR3, the DNA is TGTGCCAGCAGTTTAGGACTAGCGGGGGGGCCCAATGAGCAGTTCTTC. The full variable domain, in which reference TRBV7-6 and TRBJ2-1 provide the parts outside the CDR3, is GAGVSQSPRYKVTKRGQDVALRCDPISGHVSLYWYRQALGQGPEFLTYFNYEAQQDKSGLPNDRFSAERPEGSISTLTIQRTEQRDSAMYRCASSLGLAGGPNEQFFGPGTRLTVL.

This clonotype was observed at least ten times. V usage is TRBV28 and J usage is TRBJ2-7; 7 bases line up with TRBD1. The junction had 10 bases not matched to a gene; V was cut back by 5 bases and J by 3 bases. CDR1 is MDHEN and CDR2 is SYDVKM in the germline V gene. This CDR3 comprises 15 residues. The CDR3 here is CASSPAGQVDYEQYF. The CDR3 DNA is TGTGCCAGCAGTCCAGCCGGACAGGTGGACTACGAGCAGTACTTC.

This clonotype was observed at least ten times. This rearrangement joins TRBV20-1 to TRBJ2-7; D is unclear. Germline V gene lookup returns CDR1 DFQATT and CDR2 SNEGSKA (reference sequence). Trimming stripped 6 bases from V and 2 bases from J, with 14 bases between. The CDR3 sequence is 13 residues long. The DNA for the CDR3 is TGCAGTGCAACGGGTTTCCGGACCTACGAGCAGTACTTC. It yields the protein CSATGFRTYEQYF.

This clonotype was counted a few times. The junction departs from the called germline gene at one end, perhaps through a read error. The chain joins TRBV27 to TRBJ2-1; 7 bases map to TRBD2. This CDR3 is built from 17 residues. The germline V gene has CDR1 MNHEY and CDR2 SMNVEV (reference sequence). The CDR3 coding sequence is TGTGCCTGCAGTTTATCTTGGGTAGGACTAGTTAGTTCTGAGCAGTTCTTC. Translation gives CACSLSWVGLVSSEQFF.

The V call is TRBV20-1, the J call TRBJ2-5; 8 bases map to TRBD1. CDR3 size: 13 residues. Trimming removed 6 bases from V and 5 bases from J; junction bases left unmatched: 8. Germline assignment: CDR1 DFQATT and CDR2 SNEGSKA (reference sequence). The CDR3 protein is CSAHQGAGETQYF. The CDR3 DNA follows: TGCAGTGCGCATCAGGGGGCGGGGGAGACCCAGTACTTC.

Of note for this clonotype: A much larger clone lies a single base off, so this may be a read error. The rearrangement links TRBV28 to TRBJ2-2, with a possible D match to TRBD2 (6 bases). Germline assignment: CDR1 MDHEN and CDR2 SYDVKM. The CDR3 sequence is 15 residues long. The chain's CDR3 is CASSFRRSGTGGLFF. The CDR3 bases are TGTGCCAGCAGTTTCAGGAGATCGGGCACCGGGGGGCTGTTTTTT.

The CDR3 spells CASSLVSGGNQPQHF. In nucleotides, the CDR3 is TGCGCCAGCAGCTTGGTGTCAGGGGGCAATCAGCCCCAGCATTTT. The chain is built from TRBV5-1 and TRBJ1-5, with D possibly matching TRBD1 (6 bases). V was clipped by 0 bases and J by 2 bases, with 9 bases between them. CDR1 is SGHRS and CDR2 is YFSETQ in the germline V gene. The CDR3 is made up of 15 amino acids.

This clonotype showed up just once. The chain carries TRBV12-3 or TRBV12-4 and TRBJ2-4; 8 bases fit TRBD2. The CDR3 totals 15 residues. V shed 3 bases, J shed 7 bases, and the junction held 8 bases outside the gene matches. This CDR3 is CASSFERERGNIQYF. CDR3 nucleotides: TGTGCCAGCAGTTTTGAGCGGGAGAGGGGGAACATTCAGTACTTC.

The rearrangement uses TRBV18 and TRBJ2-3; D is perhaps TRBD1 or TRBD2 (5 bases each). V was trimmed by 6 bases and J by 2 bases, leaving 15 bases between them. The CDR3 runs 15 residues. The germline gives CDR1 KGHSH, CDR2 LQKENI. The CDR3 DNA sequence: TGTGCCAGCTCTGGGGGAATCCTTGTCACAGATACGCAGTATTTT. Protein sequence: CASSGGILVTDTQYF.

The chain joins TRBV27 to TRBJ1-3; 9 positions match TRBD1. The germline CDR1 and CDR2 sequences are MNHEY and SMNVEV (reference sequence). Trimming cost V 5 bases and J 7 bases; bases outside gene matches: 9. CDR3 length: 15 residues. The CDR3 is CASSPRGTGQNTIYF. The CDR3 nucleotides read TGTGCCAGCAGTCCCCGTGGGACAGGGCAGAACACCATATATTTT.

The chain uses TRBV19 and TRBJ2-3; no clear D. V lost 5 bases, J lost 6 bases, and 9 bases lay in between. The CDR3 runs 12 residues. Germline V gene data show CDR1 as LNHDA and CDR2 as SQIVND (reference sequence). The CDR3 nucleotides read TGTGCCAGTAGTTCTTCGCGGGATACGCAGTATTTT. Its translation is CASSSSRDTQYF.

The sample holds many counts of this clonotype. J is TRBJ2-3 and V is TRBV12-3 or TRBV12-4; a weak D match, TRBD2 (5 bases). With 6 bases removed from V and 11 bases from J, the gap between germline ends came to 15 bases. The CDR3 sequence is 12 residues long. CDR3 nucleotide sequence: TGTGCCAGCAGCATGGACCCGAGCGGGCAGTATTTT. Protein sequence: CASSMDPSGQYF.

As concerns this clonotype: A read error may produce the germline difference seen at one junction end. This chain connects TRBV5-1 to TRBJ2-2; the D gene could be TRBD1 or TRBD2 (5 bases each). Looked up from germline, CDR1 is SGHRS and CDR2 is YFSETQ. The CDR3 has 13 residues. CDR3 sequence: CARTQKNTGELVF. CDR3 bases: TGTGCCAGGACACAGAAGAACACCGGGGAGCTGGTTTTT.

V is TRBV30 and J is TRBJ2-7; TRBD2 might be the D (5 bases). The CDR3 totals 14 residues. The germline V and J ends were trimmed by 1 base and 1 base, with 11 bases remaining between them. Germline loops: CDR1 GTSNPN, CDR2 SVGIG (reference sequence). The CDR3 reads CAWSDSVKSYEQYF. CDR3 DNA: TGTGCCTGGAGTGATAGCGTCAAGTCCTACGAGCAGTACTTC.

This clonotype was seen once. A much larger clone sits a single nucleotide away, making a read error possible. This chain links TRBV7-3 with TRBJ2-1; 7 bases map to TRBD2. The germline gives CDR1 SGHTA, CDR2 FQGTGA. The CDR3 length is 15 residues. Trimming removed 3 bases from V and 5 bases from J; junction bases left unmatched: 7. The CDR3 region has the DNA TGTGCCAGCAGCTTGGGACTAAAATCCCACAATGAGCAGTTCTTC. Translated, it gives CASSLGLKSHNEQFF.

This clonotype was recorded at least ten times. The chain uses TRBV28 and TRBJ2-7; the D call may be TRBD1 or TRBD2 (5 bases each). V gave up 4 bases and J gave up 1 base, with 14 bases separating them. Germline assignment: CDR1 MDHEN and CDR2 SYDVKM. CDR3 length equals 15 residues. Written as DNA, the CDR3 is TGTGCCAGCAGTTCATTCCGGGACGGATCCTACGAGCAGTACTTC. Protein sequence: CASSSFRDGSYEQYF. Variable domain in full (rest from reference TRBV28 and TRBJ2-7): DVKVTQSSRYLVKRTGEKVFLECVQDMDHENMFWYRQDPGLGLRLIYFSYDVKMKEKGDIPEGYSVSREKKERFSLILESASTNQTSMYLCASSSFRDGSYEQYFGPGTRLTVT.

Many counts were recorded for this clonotype. The chain couples TRBV27 to TRBJ1-6; possibly TRBD1 for D (5 bases). From germline, CDR1 is MNHEY and CDR2 SMNVEV (reference sequence). This CDR3 is built from 17 residues. V was shortened by 3 bases and J by 0 bases, with 12 bases between the two germline ends. In DNA, the CDR3 is TGTGCCAGCAGTTTTGGAGGGGAGGCCTCCTATAATTCACCCCTCCACTTT. Translating it yields CASSFGGEASYNSPLHF.

This clonotype was detected ten times or more. The rearrangement joins TRBV12-3 or TRBV12-4 to TRBJ2-7, with TRBD1 identical over 9 bases. The V and J ends lost 3 bases and 3 bases, in that order; junction bases with no gene match: 6. The CDR3 is 15 amino acids. As DNA, the CDR3 is TGTGCCAGCAGTTTGGTCGGGACAGGGTTCTACGAGCAGTACTTC. Translating gives CASSLVGTGFYEQYF.

This clonotype has only a few counts. This chain connects TRBV20-1 to TRBJ1-6; D may be TRBD1 (5 bases). Trimming removed 4 bases from V and 0 bases from J, with 13 bases in between. Germline assignment: CDR1 DFQATT and CDR2 SNEGSKA (reference sequence). The CDR3 is 16 amino acids. CDR3 bases: TGCAGTGCTATCCCAGGGACCAGCTCCTATAATTCACCCCTCCACTTT. It codes for CSAIPGTSSYNSPLHF.

In this sample, this clonotype turned up many times. The rearrangement links TRBV10-2 to TRBJ1-1; D is ambiguous. The V gene's germline CDR1 is WSHSY and CDR2 SAAADI. The CDR3 is 11 residues long. Trimming cost V 2 bases and J 6 bases, with 4 bases left between them. The CDR3 coding sequence is TGCGCCAGCAGTGAGACCGCTGAAGCTTTCTTT. This codes for CASSETAEAFF.

CDR3 nucleotide sequence: TGTGCCAGCAGCCTAACAGGGGCGAGAGATACGCAGTATTTT. Residues: CASSLTGARDTQYF. The V and J genes are TRBV7-2 and TRBJ2-3; TRBD1 agrees at 7 bases. Germline V gene sequence: CDR1 SGHTA, CDR2 FQGNSA. The CDR3 length is 14 residues. V was pared by 5 bases and J by 5 bases, with 7 bases of the junction left unmatched.